This TCR beta chain was found in a study of graft-versus-host responses after intestinal transplantation. The data were produced by immunoSEQ multiplex PCR, yet TCRdb's version contains in-frame clones alone and is incomplete. The data hold 120,000 or so clones, with roughly 95% observed a single time. With respect to this clone: Antigen unknown.

The CDR3 runs 18 residues. The V and J ends lost 8 bases and 3 bases, in that order; junction bases with no gene match: 20. The germline gives CDR1 MNHEY, CDR2 SMNVEV (reference sequence). The sequencing used unstimulated CD8+ T cells sorted from spleen or lymph node cells, collected before intestinal transplant. V gene TRBV27 combines with J gene TRBJ2-7; TRBD2 aligns across 9 bases. The receptor comes from a human donor who received an intestinal transplant. The CDR3 sequence is CASAPAPGLALLFYEQYF. The DNA of the CDR3 is TGTGCCAGCGCCCCTGCCCCGGGACTAGCCTTACTCTTCTACGAGCAGTACTTC.